This is a list of T cell receptor beta chains from one sample in a study of cytomegalovirus exposure and HLA in healthy donors. Libraries were prepared by immunoSEQ multiplex PCR; TCRdb keeps only in-frame clonotypes and omits some of them. This sample carries fewer than 250,000 clones, more than 75% of them seen once, and the ten largest clones take roughly 0.4%. Material: PBMCs. The source is a male donor in good health and CMV-seropositive. Both conserved end residues are trimmed from each CDR3. Clone size is not always given. Where it is, it says once, few, many or a class for expanded clones.

J	size	V	CDR3
TRBJ1-5	-	TRBV7-2	ASSLDSRSNQPQH
TRBJ1-1	few	TRBV9	ASSVGAEGTEAF
TRBJ2-5	-	TRBV7-3	ASSPIHQETQY
TRBJ1-1	-	TRBV7-6	ASSASPPSGIGVNTEAF
TRBJ2-1	few	TRBV7-3	ASSWLADNEQF
TRBJ1-4	-	TRBV5-6	ASSFSPGRNEKLF
TRBJ2-7	-	TRBV11-2	ASSLDRGRSYEQY
TRBJ2-7	-	TRBV28	ASTSVRGVAYEQY
TRBJ2-3	-	TRBV6-1	ASRVSQTNTQY
TRBJ2-7	-	TRBV9	ASSPSGTGPSYEQY
TRBJ1-4	-	TRBV5-6	ASSFTGVTNEKLF
TRBJ1-1	-	TRBV19	ASSIELSTEAF
TRBJ1-6	-	TRBV7-2	ASSLLGGINNSPLH
TRBJ1-5	-	TRBV7-2	ASSSVASSNQPQH
TRBJ2-7	few	TRBV7-8	ASSPDRGRPKSYEQY
TRBJ2-1	-	TRBV18	ASSLGREQGEQF
TRBJ2-2	-	TRBV7-3	ASSLGTPTGELF
TRBJ1-6	-	TRBV4-2	ASSQDRLHSGQANSPLH
TRBJ2-1	-	TRBV11-1	ASSQRGGQGYNEQF
TRBJ2-7	-	TRBV30	AWVLAGSPYEQY
TRBJ2-1	-	TRBV11-3	ASSSGGQLRNEQF
TRBJ2-3	-	TRBV13	ASSEGGSDTQY
TRBJ1-5	-	TRBV6-5	ASSPSWTVNQPQH
TRBJ2-5	-	TRBV4-2	ASSLSEGVGTQY
TRBJ1-6	-	TRBV7-2	ASSTGQGSNSPLH
TRBJ2-3	-	TRBV7-3	ASSANSGGGTDTQY
TRBJ2-7	few	TRBV7-2	ASSLDRQGSDEQY
TRBJ2-2	-	TRBV9	ASSVVVGGTGELF
TRBJ2-7	-	TRBV10-3	AISEGRSGYEQY
TRBJ1-1	-	TRBV11-2	ASSLDRVTEAF
TRBJ1-2	once	TRBV30	AWSVRGDGYGYT
TRBJ1-1	-	TRBV4-1	ASSREGAGNTEAF
TRBJ2-7	-	TRBV5-1	ASSLNTYEQY
TRBJ1-3	few	TRBV29-1	SVRRGTGLNTIY
TRBJ2-7	-	TRBV6-5	ASCNPSGVSYEQY
TRBJ2-7	-	TRBV27	ASSFARGDKY
TRBJ1-4	-	TRBV6-5	ASSYSGPNEKLF
TRBJ1-2	-	TRBV27	ASSLGRFYGYT
TRBJ2-2	-	TRBV2	ASRARLAGVSTGELF
TRBJ2-7	-	TRBV7-2	ASSSPGTSGGAYYEQY
TRBJ1-1	-	TRBV6-5	ASSIRTGMNTEAF